The clone carrying this T cell receptor beta chain was recorded a few times. Its antigen remains unidentified. This sample is part of a study of T cell responses to AZD1222 COVID-19 vaccine. The CDR3 sequence is 17 residues long. J was trimmed by 2 bases and V by 5 bases; bases with no gene match: 15. Germline V lookup: CDR1 SEHNR, CDR2 FQNEAQ (reference sequence). Repertoires were generated with immunoSEQ multiplex PCR, while TCRdb's copy carries only in-frame clones and drops some. This sample has fewer than 150,000 clones, with 85% to 90% found just once. Study findings and constraints: There were mostly white British donors and more females than males, and clonal diversity was possibly underestimated. There were vaccine-associated CD4 TCRs across spike, dominant at 160-218 and 743-854.

Material: peripheral blood, obtained 28 days after the second AZD1222 dose. The receptor was derived from an adult who received the AZD1222 COVID-19 vaccine. The V gene is TRBV7-9, the J gene TRBJ2-7; 7 nucleotides agree with TRBD2. The CDR3 here is CASSRPPRVAGTYEQYF. DNA for the CDR3: TGTGCCAGCAGCCGTCCCCCAAGGGTAGCGGGCACCTACGAGCAGTACTTC.